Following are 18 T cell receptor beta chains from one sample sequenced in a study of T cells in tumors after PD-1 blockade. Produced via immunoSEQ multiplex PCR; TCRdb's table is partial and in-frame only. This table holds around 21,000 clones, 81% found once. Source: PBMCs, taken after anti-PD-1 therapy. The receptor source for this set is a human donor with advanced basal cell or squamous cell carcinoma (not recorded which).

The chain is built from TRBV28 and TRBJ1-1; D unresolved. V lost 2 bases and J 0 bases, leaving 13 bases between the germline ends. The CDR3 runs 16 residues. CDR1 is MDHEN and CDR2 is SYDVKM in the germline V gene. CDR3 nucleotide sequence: TGTGCCAGCAGTTTAACAGAGACTTGGGTGAACACTGAAGCTTTCTTT. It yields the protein CASSLTETWVNTEAFF.

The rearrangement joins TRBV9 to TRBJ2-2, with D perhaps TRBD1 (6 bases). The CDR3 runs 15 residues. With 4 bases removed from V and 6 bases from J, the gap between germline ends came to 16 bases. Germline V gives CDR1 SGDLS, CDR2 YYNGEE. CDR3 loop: CASSREGGTAGELFF. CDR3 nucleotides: TGTGCCAGCAGCAGGGAAGGGGGAACCGCCGGGGAGCTGTTTTTT.

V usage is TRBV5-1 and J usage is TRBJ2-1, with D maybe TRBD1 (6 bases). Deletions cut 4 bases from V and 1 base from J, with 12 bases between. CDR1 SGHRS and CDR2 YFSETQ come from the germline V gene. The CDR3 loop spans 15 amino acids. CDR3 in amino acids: CASSLGTSSYNEQFF. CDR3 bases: TGCGCCAGCAGCCTCGGGACATCTTCCTACAATGAGCAGTTCTTC.

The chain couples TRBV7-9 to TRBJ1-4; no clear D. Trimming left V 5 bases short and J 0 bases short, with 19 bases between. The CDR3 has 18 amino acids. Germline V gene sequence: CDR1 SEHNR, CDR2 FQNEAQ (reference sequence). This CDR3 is CASSPTLTILATNEKLFF. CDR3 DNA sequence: TGTGCCAGCAGCCCTACTCTAACCATACTAGCAACTAATGAAAAACTGTTTTTT.

The CDR3 nucleotides read TGCGCCAGCAGCCAAGAATTTGGTGGGGGTGCGGGCACCGGGGAGCTGTTTTTT. It yields the protein CASSQEFGGGAGTGELFF. The gene calls are TRBV4-1 and TRBJ2-2, with D possibly being TRBD1 or TRBD2 (5 bases each). Trimming removed 0 bases from V and 4 bases from J, with 18 bases in between. The CDR3 covers 18 residues. Germline V gene lookup returns CDR1 MGHRA and CDR2 YSYEKL.

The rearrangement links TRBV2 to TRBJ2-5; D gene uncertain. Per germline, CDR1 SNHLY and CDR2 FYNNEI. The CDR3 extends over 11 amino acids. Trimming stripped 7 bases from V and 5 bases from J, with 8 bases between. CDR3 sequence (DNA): TGTGCCAGCACCCCCTGGGAGACCCAGTACTTC. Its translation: CASTPWETQYF. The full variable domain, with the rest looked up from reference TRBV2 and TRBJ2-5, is EPEVTQTPSHQVTQMGQEVILRCVPISNHLYFYWYRQILGQKVEFLVSFYNNEISEKSEIFDDQFSVERPDGSNFTLKIRSTKLEDSAMYFCASTPWETQYFGPGTRLLVL.

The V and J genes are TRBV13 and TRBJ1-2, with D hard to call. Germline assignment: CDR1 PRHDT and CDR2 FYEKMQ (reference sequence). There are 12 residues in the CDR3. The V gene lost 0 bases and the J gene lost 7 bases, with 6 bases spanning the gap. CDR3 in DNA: TGTGCCAGCAGCTTAGGATGGGGTGGCTACACCTTC. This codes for CASSLGWGGYTF. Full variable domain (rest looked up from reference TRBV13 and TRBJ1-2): AAGVIQSPRHLIKEKRETATLKCYPIPRHDTVYWYQQGPGQDPQFLISFYEKMQSDKGSIPDRFSAQQFSDYHSELNMSSLELGDSALYFCASSLGWGGYTFGSGTRLTVV.

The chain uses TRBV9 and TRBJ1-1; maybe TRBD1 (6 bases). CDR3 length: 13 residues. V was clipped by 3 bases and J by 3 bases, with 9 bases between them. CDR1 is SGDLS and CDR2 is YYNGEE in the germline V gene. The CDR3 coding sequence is TGTGCCAGCAGCGCCCAGGGGTACACTGAAGCTTTCTTT. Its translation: CASSAQGYTEAFF.

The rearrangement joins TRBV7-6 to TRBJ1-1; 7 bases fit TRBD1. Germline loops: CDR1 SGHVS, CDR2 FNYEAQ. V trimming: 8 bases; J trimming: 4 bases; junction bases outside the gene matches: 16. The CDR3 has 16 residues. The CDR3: CASSLGEGAKGTEAFF. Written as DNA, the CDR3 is TGTGCCAGCTCATTAGGGGAGGGGGCGAAAGGCACTGAAGCTTTCTTT.

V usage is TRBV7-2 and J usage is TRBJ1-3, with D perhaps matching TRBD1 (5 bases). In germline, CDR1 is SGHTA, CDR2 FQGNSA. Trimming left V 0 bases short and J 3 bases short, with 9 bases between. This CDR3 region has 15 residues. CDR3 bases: TGTGCCAGCAGCTTAGCGGTAGGGGTTGGAAACACCATATATTTT. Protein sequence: CASSLAVGVGNTIYF.

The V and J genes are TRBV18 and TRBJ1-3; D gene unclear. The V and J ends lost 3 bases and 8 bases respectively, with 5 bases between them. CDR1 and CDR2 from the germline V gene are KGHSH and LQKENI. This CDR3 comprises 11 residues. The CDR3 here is CASSPGDTIYF. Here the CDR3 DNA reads TGTGCCAGCTCACCGGGAGACACCATATATTTT.

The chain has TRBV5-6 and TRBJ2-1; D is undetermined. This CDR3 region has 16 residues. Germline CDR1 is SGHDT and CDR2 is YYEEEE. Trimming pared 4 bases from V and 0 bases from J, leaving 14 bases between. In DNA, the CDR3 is TGTGCCAGCAGCCCAGCCCTAACTAACTCCTACAATGAGCAGTTCTTC. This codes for CASSPALTNSYNEQFF.

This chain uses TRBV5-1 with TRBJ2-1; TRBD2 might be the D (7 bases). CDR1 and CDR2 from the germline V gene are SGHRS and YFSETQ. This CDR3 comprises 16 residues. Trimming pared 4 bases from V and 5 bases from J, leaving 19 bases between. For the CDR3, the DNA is TGCGCCAGCAGCCCCCGGGGGGCTCCGGGGAACAATGAGCAGTTCTTC. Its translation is CASSPRGAPGNNEQFF.

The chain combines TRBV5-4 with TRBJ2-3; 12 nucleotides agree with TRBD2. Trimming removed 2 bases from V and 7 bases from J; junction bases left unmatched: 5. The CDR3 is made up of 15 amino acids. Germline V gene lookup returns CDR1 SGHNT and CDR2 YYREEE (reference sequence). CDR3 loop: CASSLGLAGTNTQYF. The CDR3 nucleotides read TGTGCCAGCAGCTTAGGACTAGCGGGAACCAATACGCAGTATTTT.

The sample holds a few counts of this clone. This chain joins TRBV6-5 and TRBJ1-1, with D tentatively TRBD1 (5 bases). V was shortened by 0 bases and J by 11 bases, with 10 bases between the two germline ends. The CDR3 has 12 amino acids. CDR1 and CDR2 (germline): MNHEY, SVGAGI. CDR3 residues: CASSYSKGRAFF. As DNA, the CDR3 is TGTGCCAGCAGTTACTCAAAGGGGCGGGCTTTCTTT.

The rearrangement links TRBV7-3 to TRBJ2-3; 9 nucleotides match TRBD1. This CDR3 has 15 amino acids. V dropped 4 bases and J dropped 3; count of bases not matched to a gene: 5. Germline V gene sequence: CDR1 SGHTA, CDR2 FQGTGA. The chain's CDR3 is CASSYDRGTTDTQYF. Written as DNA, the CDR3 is TGTGCCAGCAGCTATGACAGGGGGACGACAGATACGCAGTATTTT.

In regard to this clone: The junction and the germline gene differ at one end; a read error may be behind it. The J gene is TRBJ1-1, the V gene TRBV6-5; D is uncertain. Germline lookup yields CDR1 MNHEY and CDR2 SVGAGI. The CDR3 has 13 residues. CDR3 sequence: CASRSPLNTEVFF. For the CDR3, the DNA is TGTGCCAGCAGGTCCCCCTTGAACACTGAAGTTTTCTTT.

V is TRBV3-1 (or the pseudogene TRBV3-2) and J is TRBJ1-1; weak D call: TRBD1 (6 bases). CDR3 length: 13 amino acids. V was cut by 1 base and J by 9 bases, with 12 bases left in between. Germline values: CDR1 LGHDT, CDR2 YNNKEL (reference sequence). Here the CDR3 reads CASSQVTGGQAFF. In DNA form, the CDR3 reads TGTGCCAGCAGCCAAGTGACAGGCGGGCAAGCTTTCTTT.